These 21 T cell receptor beta chains share one sample of origin, sequenced in a study of molecular identifiers for immune sequencing clone quantification. TCRdb called the PCR reads again in MiXCR, with one record for every CDR3 protein. Of about 320,000 distinct CDR3 sequences listed, 20% to 25% are singletons. Sequencing input: naive CD8+ T cells from blood, with Jurkat cell RNA spiked in. Subset: FACS-sorted CD8+CD4-CCR7+CD45RA+ naive T cells. These receptors all stem from a human donor in good health. Some libraries in this study had Jurkat cell RNA spiked in.

V is TRBV28 and J is TRBJ2-3; D remains unclear. Germline V gene sequence: CDR1 MDHEN, CDR2 SYDVKM. The length of the CDR3 is 17 residues. With 5 bases removed from V and 0 bases from J, the gap between germline ends came to 18 bases. The CDR3 loop reads CASSTRRRSVSTDTQYF. DNA of the CDR3: TGTGCCAGCAGTACCCGCCGACGGTCCGTTAGCACAGATACGCAGTATTTT.

At least ten counts were recorded for this clonotype. The chain uses TRBV4-1 and TRBJ2-3; D might be TRBD2 (6 bases). V lost 0 bases and J lost 0, with 13 bases in between. CDR1 MGHRA and CDR2 YSYEKL come from the germline V gene. This CDR3 contains 17 residues. CDR3 residues: CASSQDITSPSTDTQYF. The CDR3 DNA reads TGCGCCAGCAGCCAAGATATCACTAGCCCTAGCACAGATACGCAGTATTTT.

This sequence joins TRBV10-3 and TRBJ2-7, with no clear D. The CDR3 contains 14 residues. V gave up 0 bases and J gave up 3 bases, with 9 bases separating them. Germline CDR1 is ENHRY and CDR2 is SYGVKD. CDR3 sequence reads: CAISESTRHYEQYF. DNA for the CDR3: TGTGCCATCAGTGAGTCGACCCGCCACTACGAGCAGTACTTC.

The V call is TRBV18, the J call TRBJ1-1; D perhaps matches TRBD1 (5 bases). The CDR3 loop spans 15 amino acids. V lost 3 bases, J lost 0 bases, and 11 bases lay in between. The germline V gene has CDR1 KGHSH and CDR2 LQKENI. The CDR3 here is CASSPRDDLNTEAFF. The CDR3 DNA follows: TGTGCCAGCTCACCTAGGGACGATTTGAACACTGAAGCTTTCTTT.

This clonotype was seen ten or more times. The rearrangement joins TRBV10-3 to TRBJ2-7; D uncertain. The V gene's germline CDR1 is ENHRY and CDR2 SYGVKD. The CDR3 loop spans 12 amino acids. Trimming took off 0 bases at V and 2 bases at J, with 2 bases between the two ends. The chain's CDR3 is CAISESPYEQYF. In DNA, the CDR3 is TGTGCCATCAGTGAGTCTCCCTACGAGCAGTACTTC.

Ten or more counts support this clonotype. The chain recombines TRBV4-3 with TRBJ2-7; TRBD1 agrees at 9 bases. CDR3 length: 15 residues. J was trimmed by 3 bases and V by 1 base; bases with no gene match: 4. From germline, CDR1 is LGHNA and CDR2 YSLEER. The CDR3 sequence: CASSQAGTGYYEQYF. CDR3 DNA: TGCGCCAGCAGCCAAGCCGGGACAGGGTACTACGAGCAGTACTTC.

With respect to this clonotype: A much larger clone lies a single base off, so this may be a read error. The chain uses TRBV29-1 and TRBJ1-1; D possibly corresponds to TRBD1 (5 bases). Germline V gene data show CDR1 as SQVTM and CDR2 as ANQGSEA. V shed 6 bases and J shed 1 base, with 15 bases lying between them. CDR3 size: 14 residues. CDR3 region: CSVGRQSQNTEAFF. Here the CDR3 DNA reads TGCAGCGTGGGTAGACAGAGCCAGAACACTGAAGCTTTCTTT.

A note on this clonotype: A much larger clone lies one base from this, so it may be a read error. Here the CDR3 omits its conserved ending phenylalanine or tryptophan, so a read error is the likely source. V gene TRBV4-3 combines with J gene TRBJ2-7; no firm D call. Germline assignment: CDR1 LGHNA and CDR2 YSLEER. The CDR3 consists of 14 residues. The V and J ends lost 0 bases and 2 bases respectively, with 8 bases between them. DNA for the CDR3: TGCGCCAGCAGCCAAGACAGGCCAACCTACGAGCAGTACCTC. Protein: CASSQDRPTYEQYL.

This clonotype occurred many times. V and J are TRBV15 and TRBJ1-1; 9 nucleotides match TRBD1. The germline V gene encodes CDR1 LNHNV and CDR2 YYDKDF (reference sequence). The CDR3 contains 14 residues. V was clipped by 5 bases and J by 5 bases; unmatched bases: 6. CDR3 nucleotides: TGTGCCACCAGCGGCTACAGGGGGCATACTGAAGCTTTCTTT. This translates into CATSGYRGHTEAFF.

In its sample, this clonotype was seen many times. The chain combines TRBV7-6 with TRBJ1-6; unclear D gene. V lost 6 bases, J lost 0 bases, and 21 bases lay in between. The CDR3 loop spans 19 amino acids. Germline CDR1 and CDR2: SGHVS and FNYEAQ. CDR3 DNA: TGTGCCAGCAGTCCGCGGGCACAGTCTGTGAGCTCCTATAATTCACCCCTCCACTTT. This gives the protein CASSPRAQSVSSYNSPLHF.

This clonotype was found many times. The chain has TRBV6-5 and TRBJ2-5; D unclear. The CDR3 extends over 14 amino acids. Germline loops: CDR1 MNHEY, CDR2 SVGAGI. V was clipped by 0 bases and J by 3 bases, with 8 bases between them. The CDR3 loop reads CASSYSGPEETQYF. CDR3 nucleotides: TGTGCCAGCAGTTACTCTGGGCCGGAAGAGACCCAGTACTTC.

In its sample, this clonotype was seen many times. This chain uses TRBV5-6 with TRBJ2-7, with no clear D. Deletions cut 4 bases from V and 0 bases from J, with 14 bases between. CDR1 and CDR2 from the germline V gene are SGHDT and YYEEEE. CDR3 length equals 15 residues. CDR3 in DNA: TGTGCCAGCAGCCTTAGGCGCAGGAACTCCTACGAGCAGTACTTC. Encoded protein: CASSLRRRNSYEQYF. Supplemented by reference TRBV5-6 and TRBJ2-7, the full variable domain reads DAGVTQSPTHLIKTRGQQVTLRCSPKSGHDTVSWYQQALGQGPQFIFQYYEEEERQRGNFPDRFSGHQFPNYSSELNVNALLLGDSALYLCASSLRRRNSYEQYFGPGTRLTVT.

This clonotype was seen a handful of times. The chain has TRBV3-1 and TRBJ2-2, with D tentatively TRBD1 or TRBD2 (5 bases each). CDR1 is LGHDT, CDR2 YNNKEL, per germline (reference sequence). Trimming cost V 4 bases and J 5 bases, with 23 bases left between them. CDR3 length: 18 residues. For the CDR3, the DNA is TGTGCCAGCAGCCCCCCACCGGGACGAATCCCAACTACCGGGGAGCTGTTTTTT. Protein product: CASSPPPGRIPTTGELFF.

This chain joins TRBV3-1 and TRBJ2-7, with a tentative D call TRBD2 (5 bases). Germline CDR1 and CDR2: LGHDT and YNNKEL (reference sequence). The V and J ends lost 2 bases and 4 bases respectively, with 6 bases between them. CDR3 length equals 12 residues. CDR3 loop: CASSQWEYEQYF. The CDR3 bases are TGTGCCAGCAGCCAATGGGAGTACGAGCAGTACTTC.

This clonotype was counted many times. This chain joins TRBV28 and TRBJ1-1; D call uncertain. Germline V gene lookup returns CDR1 MDHEN and CDR2 SYDVKM. V lost 2 bases and J lost 4, with 8 bases in between. CDR3 size: 13 residues. The DNA of the CDR3 is TGTGCCAGCAGTTTACCAGGCTCCACTGAAGCTTTCTTT. It encodes CASSLPGSTEAFF.

As concerns this clonotype: Germline is not matched at one junction end, which may reflect a read error. This rearrangement joins TRBV5-6 to TRBJ2-5; the match to TRBD2 covers 9 bases. There are 16 residues in the CDR3. Germline V gene sequence: CDR1 SGHDT, CDR2 YYEEEE. The CDR3 sequence is CASSSWASGVQVTQYF. CDR3 nucleotide sequence: TGTGCCAGCAGCTCCTGGGCTAGCGGGGTCCAAGTGACCCAGTACTTC.

This clonotype was counted many times. The J gene is TRBJ1-5, the V gene TRBV28; D uncertain. The V end was cut by 2 bases, the J end by 6 bases, with 11 bases between. CDR1 and CDR2 (germline): MDHEN, SYDVKM. The CDR3 has 14 amino acids. The chain's CDR3 is CASSLGIGTQPQHF. The CDR3 DNA is TGTGCCAGCAGTTTAGGTATCGGAACTCAGCCCCAGCATTTT.

The chain is built from TRBV7-3 and TRBJ2-3, with D unresolved. Between the trimmed V and J ends, which lost 0 bases and 0 bases, there was a span of 7 bases. This CDR3 region has 15 residues. Per germline, CDR1 SGHTA and CDR2 FQGTGA. The chain's CDR3 is CASSLTGTSTDTQYF. DNA of the CDR3: TGTGCCAGCAGCTTAACAGGAACTAGCACAGATACGCAGTATTTT.

This clonotype was found a few times. This may come from a read error, since a much larger clone is one base off. The V and J genes are TRBV5-1 and TRBJ2-7, with TRBD2 identical over 12 bases. The CDR3 totals 15 residues. Per germline, CDR1 SGHRS and CDR2 YFSETQ. Losses at the gene ends were 7 bases for V and 7 bases for J; bases not matched to a gene: 12. CDR3 loop: CASGPRLAGVEEQYF. Written as DNA, the CDR3 is TGCGCCAGCGGCCCCCGACTAGCGGGAGTAGAAGAGCAGTACTTC.

This clonotype was found many times. This sequence joins TRBV2 and TRBJ1-5, with D possibly matching TRBD1 (6 bases). Trimming shortened V by 9 bases and J by 3 bases, and 15 bases separated the two germline ends. Germline CDR1 and CDR2: SNHLY and FYNNEI. CDR3 length: 14 amino acids. This chain's CDR3 is CASRGGLNNQPQHF. CDR3 sequence (DNA): TGTGCCAGTCGGGGGGGCTTAAACAATCAGCCCCAGCATTTT.

There are a few counts of this clonotype. The V call is TRBV10-3, the J call TRBJ2-7, with a weak D call TRBD2 (5 bases). V was clipped by 3 bases and J by 2 bases, with 8 bases between them. The CDR3 is 13 amino acids. CDR1 ENHRY and CDR2 SYGVKD come from the germline V gene. CDR3 in amino acids: CAISDAGTYEQYF. The CDR3 nucleotides read TGTGCCATCAGTGATGCCGGGACCTACGAGCAGTACTTC.